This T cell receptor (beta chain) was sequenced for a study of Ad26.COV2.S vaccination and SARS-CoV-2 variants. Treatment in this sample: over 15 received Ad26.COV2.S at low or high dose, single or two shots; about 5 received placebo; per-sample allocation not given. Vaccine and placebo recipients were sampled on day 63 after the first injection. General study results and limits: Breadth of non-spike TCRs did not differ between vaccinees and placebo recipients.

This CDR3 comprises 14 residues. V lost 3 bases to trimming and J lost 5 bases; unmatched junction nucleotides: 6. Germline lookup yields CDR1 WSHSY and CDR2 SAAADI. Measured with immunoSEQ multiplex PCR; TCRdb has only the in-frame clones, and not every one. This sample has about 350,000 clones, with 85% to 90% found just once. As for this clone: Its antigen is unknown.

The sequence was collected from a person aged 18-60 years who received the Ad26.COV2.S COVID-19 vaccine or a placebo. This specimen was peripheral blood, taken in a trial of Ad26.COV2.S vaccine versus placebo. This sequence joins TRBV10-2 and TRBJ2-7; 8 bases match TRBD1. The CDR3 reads CASSDWTGSDEQYF. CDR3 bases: TGCGCCAGCAGTGACTGGACAGGGTCGGACGAGCAGTACTTC.